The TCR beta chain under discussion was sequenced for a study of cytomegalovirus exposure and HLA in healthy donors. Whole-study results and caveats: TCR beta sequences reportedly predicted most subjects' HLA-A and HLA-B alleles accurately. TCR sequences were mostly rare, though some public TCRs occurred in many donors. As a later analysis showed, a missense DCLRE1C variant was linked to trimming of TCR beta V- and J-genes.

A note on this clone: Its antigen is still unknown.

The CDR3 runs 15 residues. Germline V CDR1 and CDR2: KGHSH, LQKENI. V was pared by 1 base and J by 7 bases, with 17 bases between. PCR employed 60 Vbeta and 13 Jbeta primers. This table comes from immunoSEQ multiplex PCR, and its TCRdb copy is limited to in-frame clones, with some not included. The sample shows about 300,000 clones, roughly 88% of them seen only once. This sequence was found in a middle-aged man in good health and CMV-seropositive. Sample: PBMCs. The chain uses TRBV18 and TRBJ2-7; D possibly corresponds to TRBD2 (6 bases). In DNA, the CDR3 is TGTGCCAGCTCACCACTATCCGAATATGGGGGGGAGCAGTACTTC. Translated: CASSPLSEYGGEQYF.